The 32 T cell receptor beta chains below all came from one sample that was sequenced in a study of T cell responses to AZD1222 COVID-19 vaccine. Here immunoSEQ multiplex PCR was the method, and the copy in TCRdb shows in-frame clones only, minus some. The profile covers under 50,000 clones, with around 90% appearing a single time and roughly 1.1% taken by the ten largest. The sample consisted of peripheral blood, taken 28 days after the second AZD1222 dose. These receptors all come from an adult who received the AZD1222 COVID-19 vaccine.

The V call is TRBV6-5, the J call TRBJ2-7; tentative D call: TRBD2 (5 bases). The germline gives CDR1 MNHEY, CDR2 SVGAGI. The CDR3 contains 13 residues. Deletions cut 8 bases from V and 1 base from J, with 12 bases between. CDR3 in amino acids: CASGEYGSYEQYF. DNA of the CDR3: TGTGCCAGCGGGGAGTACGGGTCCTACGAGCAGTACTTC.

For the CDR3, the DNA is TGTGCCAGCAGTTCCGCGGGAGGCCCCCCCCTCAATGAGCAGTTCTTC. This translates into CASSSAGGPPLNEQFF. This rearrangement joins TRBV7-9 to TRBJ2-1; 8 nucleotides match TRBD2. CDR3 length: 16 amino acids. The ends lost 6 bases at V and 6 bases at J; junction bases unmatched: 13. The germline V gene encodes CDR1 SEHNR and CDR2 FQNEAQ (reference sequence).

A single count supports this clone. J is TRBJ1-1 and V is TRBV5-1; possibly TRBD1 for D (6 bases). The CDR3 covers 15 residues. The germline V and J ends were trimmed by 5 bases and 5 bases, with 19 bases remaining between them. The germline gives CDR1 SGHRS, CDR2 YFSETQ. In DNA, the CDR3 is TGCGCCAGCAGTATGGGATCGTTAGGGGGAACTGAAGCTTTCTTT. Translated: CASSMGSLGGTEAFF. Based on the CDR3 plus reference TRBV5-1 and TRBJ1-1, the full variable domain is KAGVTQTPRYLIKTRGQQVTLSCSPISGHRSVSWYQQTPGQGLQFLFEYFSETQRNKGNFPGRFSGRQFSNSRSEMNVSTLELGDSALYLCASSMGSLGGTEAFFGQGTRLTVV.

CDR3 sequence reads: CASSPPMRGYNEQFF. For the CDR3, the DNA is TGTGCCAGCTCACCACCCATGCGGGGCTACAATGAGCAGTTCTTC. The V and J genes are TRBV18 and TRBJ2-1; weak D call: TRBD2 (6 bases). CDR1 KGHSH and CDR2 LQKENI come from the germline V gene. V was trimmed by 0 bases and J by 3 bases, leaving 9 bases between them. The CDR3 sequence is 15 residues long.

This chain links TRBV10-3 with TRBJ1-5; possible D gene TRBD1, 5 bases. V was cut by 1 base and J by 3 bases, with 10 bases left in between. The CDR3 consists of 15 residues. Germline-derived CDR1 and CDR2 are ENHRY and SYGVKD. In DNA, the CDR3 is TGTGCCATCAGTGAGTGGGGGGTTTACAATCAGCCCCAGCATTTT. Translation gives CAISEWGVYNQPQHF.

V usage is TRBV30 and J usage is TRBJ1-1, with a weak D call TRBD1 (5 bases). Germline CDR1 reads GTSNPN; CDR2 reads SVGIG (reference sequence). Between the trimmed V and J ends, which lost 0 bases and 5 bases, there was a span of 10 bases. The CDR3 consists of 13 residues. CDR3 loop: CAWSVMGRTEAFF. Here the CDR3 DNA reads TGTGCCTGGAGTGTAATGGGGCGGACTGAAGCTTTCTTT.

The chain uses TRBV10-3 and TRBJ1-2; D is ambiguous. CDR3 length equals 13 residues. The V and J ends lost 5 bases and 7 bases respectively, with 14 bases between them. Germline CDR1 ENHRY, CDR2 SYGVKD. DNA for the CDR3: TGTGCCATCAGTAGGGAAGGGTTAGGTGGCTACACCTTC. The encoded protein is CAISREGLGGYTF.

This chain links TRBV19 with TRBJ2-4; TRBD1 aligns across 7 bases. CDR1 is LNHDA and CDR2 is SQIVND in the germline V gene (reference sequence). This CDR3 has 15 amino acids. The V and J ends lost 3 bases and 3 bases, in that order; junction bases with no gene match: 5. In DNA form, the CDR3 reads TGTGCCAGTAGTATTTGGGGGACAGACAAAAACATTCAGTACTTC. Translating it yields CASSIWGTDKNIQYF.

The gene calls are TRBV27 and TRBJ2-7; D unresolved. Germline loops: CDR1 MNHEY, CDR2 SMNVEV (reference sequence). V gave up 3 bases and J gave up 2 bases, with 8 bases separating them. The CDR3 contains 13 residues. CDR3 nucleotides: TGTGCCAGCAGTTTGGCGGAAACCTACGAGCAGTACTTC. Translated, it gives CASSLAETYEQYF.

This chain joins TRBV5-1 and TRBJ1-1; D possibly corresponds to TRBD1 (5 bases). This CDR3 is built from 15 residues. The V gene's germline CDR1 is SGHRS and CDR2 YFSETQ. Trimming took off 3 bases at V and 5 bases at J, with 17 bases between the two ends. Here the CDR3 reads CASSSSGSLTTEAFF. Here the CDR3 DNA reads TGCGCCAGCAGCTCTTCAGGGTCGTTAACTACTGAAGCTTTCTTT.

CDR3 in DNA: TGTGCCAGCAGTCAGGACGGATACTCTGGAAACACCATATATTTT. Amino acids: CASSQDGYSGNTIYF. The chain joins TRBV6-5 to TRBJ1-3, with D unresolved. Germline V lookup: CDR1 MNHEY, CDR2 SVGAGI. The CDR3 runs 15 residues. Trimming took 5 bases from V and 0 from J, leaving 11 bases between them.

The DNA for the CDR3 is TGTGCCAGCAGCTCCGGACTAGCGGGATTAGCCAAAAACATTCAGTACTTC. It codes for CASSSGLAGLAKNIQYF. The genes are TRBV5-4 and TRBJ2-4; TRBD2 matches at 12 bases. V shed 3 bases and J 0 bases; nucleotides not matched to a gene: 4. Germline V gene lookup returns CDR1 SGHNT and CDR2 YYREEE (reference sequence). This CDR3 contains 17 residues.

The chain couples TRBV7-9 to TRBJ1-5; D may be TRBD1 (6 bases). The CDR3 runs to 15 residues. The germline V gene encodes CDR1 SEHNR and CDR2 FQNEAQ (reference sequence). The V end was cut by 5 bases, the J end by 2 bases, with 13 bases between. The CDR3 DNA follows: TGTGCCAGCAGCAAGCAGGGGATCGGCAATCAGCCCCAGCATTTT. Protein: CASSKQGIGNQPQHF.

The chain uses TRBV14 and TRBJ2-1; no clear D gene. V was shortened by 1 base and J by 8 bases, with 15 bases between the two germline ends. CDR1 and CDR2 (germline): SGHDN, FVKESK. There are 15 residues in the CDR3. CDR3 region: CASSQAVYSLDEQFF. The CDR3 region has the DNA TGTGCCAGCAGCCAAGCCGTGTATTCCCTAGATGAGCAGTTCTTC. The full variable domain, completed using reference TRBV14 and TRBJ2-1, is EAGVTQFPSHSVIEKGQTVTLRCDPISGHDNLYWYRRVMGKEIKFLLHFVKESKQDESGMPNNRFLAERTGGTYSTLKVQPAELEDSGVYFCASSQAVYSLDEQFFGPGTRLTVL.

This clone was observed a single time. The gene calls are TRBV28 and TRBJ1-1; tentatively, D is TRBD1 (5 bases). Trimming removed 1 base from V and 3 bases from J, with 15 bases in between. This CDR3 has 16 residues. CDR1 is MDHEN, CDR2 SYDVKM, per germline. This CDR3 reads CASSLLSGGMHTEAFF. DNA for the CDR3: TGTGCCAGCAGTTTATTATCGGGGGGGATGCACACTGAAGCTTTCTTT.

The V and J genes are TRBV15 and TRBJ2-2; D is uncertain. V was pared by 1 base and J by 7 bases, with 16 bases between. The germline V gene encodes CDR1 LNHNV and CDR2 YYDKDF (reference sequence). This CDR3 spans 16 amino acids. This chain's CDR3 is CATSRVLLQTSGELFF. The CDR3 nucleotides read TGTGCCACCAGCAGAGTCCTCTTACAAACGAGCGGGGAGCTGTTTTTT.

This rearrangement joins TRBV15 to TRBJ2-5; tentatively, D is TRBD1 (5 bases). Trimming stripped 0 bases from V and 9 bases from J, with 17 bases between. CDR1 LNHNV and CDR2 YYDKDF come from the germline V gene (reference sequence). The CDR3 runs to 15 residues. In DNA form, the CDR3 reads TGTGCCACCAGCAGAGATCGAGTAGAATTCAGGGCCCAGTACTTC. This gives the protein CATSRDRVEFRAQYF.

The rearrangement uses TRBV7-2 and TRBJ1-2; 7 nucleotides line up with TRBD1. Germline lookup yields CDR1 SGHTA and CDR2 FQGNSA. V shed 5 bases and J 5 bases; nucleotides not matched to a gene: 11. This CDR3 contains 15 residues. The CDR3 nucleotides are TGTGCCAGCAGCCCGCCGGGACAGACTTCGTATGGCTACACCTTC. This encodes CASSPPGQTSYGYTF.

The V gene is TRBV5-4, the J gene TRBJ2-3, with D possibly matching TRBD1 (5 bases). This CDR3 contains 16 residues. The germline gives CDR1 SGHNT, CDR2 YYREEE (reference sequence). The ends were cut back, 3 bases at V and 3 bases at J, with 17 bases in the middle. For the CDR3, the DNA is TGTGCCAGCAGCTCCGGCCTAGGGGTGGGTACAGATACGCAGTATTTT. It is translated as CASSSGLGVGTDTQYF. The whole variable domain, remainder taken from reference TRBV5-4 and TRBJ2-3, is ETGVTQSPTHLIKTRGQQVTLRCSSQSGHNTVSWYQQALGQGPQFIFQYYREEENGRGNFPPRFSGLQFPNYSSELNVNALELDDSALYLCASSSGLGVGTDTQYFGPGTRLTVL.

The chain carries TRBV5-6 and TRBJ2-4; the D call may be TRBD1 or TRBD2 (6 bases each). The CDR3 spans 13 residues. Trimming removed 0 bases from V and 9 bases from J, with 10 bases in between. The germline V gene encodes CDR1 SGHDT and CDR2 YYEEEE. The CDR3 DNA follows: TGTGCCAGCAGCTTGGAGGGGGGCGCCATTCAGTACTTC. This codes for CASSLEGGAIQYF.

The V gene is TRBV30, the J gene TRBJ2-3, with TRBD2 as a possible D gene (5 bases). Trimming stripped 1 base from V and 0 bases from J, with 11 bases between. CDR1 and CDR2 (germline): GTSNPN, SVGIG (reference sequence). CDR3 length equals 15 residues. CDR3 loop: CAWSARASSTDTQYF. For the CDR3, the DNA is TGTGCCTGGAGTGCGAGGGCGTCTAGCACAGATACGCAGTATTTT.

The rearrangement uses TRBV5-1 and TRBJ2-7; 12 bases agree with TRBD1. The CDR3 has 14 residues. Germline V lookup: CDR1 SGHRS, CDR2 YFSETQ. The V and J ends lost 4 bases and 6 bases, in that order; junction bases with no gene match: 5. This chain's CDR3 is CASSPGTGGFEQYF. The CDR3 bases are TGCGCCAGCAGCCCCGGGACAGGGGGCTTCGAGCAGTACTTC.

The rearrangement joins TRBV7-2 to TRBJ2-7, with a possible D match to TRBD2 (6 bases). The V end was cut by 8 bases, the J end by 2 bases, with 16 bases between. The CDR3 has 14 amino acids. The germline CDR1 and CDR2 sequences are SGHTA and FQGNSA. The CDR3: CASHWAGHPYEQYF. DNA of the CDR3: TGTGCCAGCCACTGGGCGGGGCATCCCTACGAGCAGTACTTC.

V is TRBV19 and J is TRBJ1-6; D remains unclear. V was trimmed by 6 bases and J by 4 bases, leaving 10 bases between them. CDR1 LNHDA and CDR2 SQIVND come from the germline V gene (reference sequence). This CDR3 has 14 residues. The CDR3 sequence: CASRAGDYNSPLHF. The CDR3 DNA follows: TGTGCCAGTAGGGCAGGCGATTATAATTCACCCCTCCACTTT.

The chain employs TRBV7-2 and TRBJ2-3; TRBD1 might be the D (6 bases). Trimming removed 2 bases from V and 0 bases from J, with 9 bases in between. The CDR3 is made up of 15 amino acids. From germline, CDR1 is SGHTA and CDR2 FQGNSA. The CDR3 sequence: CASSLMGQSTDTQYF. Here the CDR3 DNA reads TGTGCCAGCAGCTTAATGGGACAAAGCACAGATACGCAGTATTTT.

This chain connects TRBV7-9 to TRBJ1-2, with a tentative D call TRBD1 (5 bases). CDR3 length: 13 amino acids. Germline V lookup: CDR1 SEHNR, CDR2 FQNEAQ (reference sequence). The V end lost 9 bases, the J end lost 4 bases, and 15 bases lay between the germline ends. The CDR3 coding sequence is TGTGCCAGTTCCGGGACGTTTGGCTATGGCTACACCTTC. This encodes CASSGTFGYGYTF.

The rearrangement joins TRBV3-1 (or the pseudogene TRBV3-2) to TRBJ1-2; 8 bases match TRBD1. V shed 4 bases, J shed 8 bases, and the junction held 3 bases outside the gene matches. The CDR3 consists of 12 residues. Per the germline V gene, CDR1 is LGHDT and CDR2 is YNNKEL (reference sequence). The CDR3 nucleotides are TGTGCCAGCAGCCGGACAGGGTACGGCTACACCTTC. It codes for CASSRTGYGYTF.

The rearrangement uses TRBV7-9 and TRBJ2-1; 8 bases are shared with TRBD2. The CDR3 spans 15 residues. V gave up 1 base and J gave up 8 bases; unmatched junction bases: 7. Germline-derived CDR1 and CDR2 are SEHNR and FQNEAQ (reference sequence). The CDR3 sequence is CASSLVGLGLDEQFF. For the CDR3, the DNA is TGTGCCAGCAGCTTAGTGGGACTAGGCTTGGATGAGCAGTTCTTC.

This chain joins TRBV4-3 and TRBJ1-6, with TRBD1 identical over 7 bases. The J segment lost 7 bases and the V segment lost 6 bases, leaving 9 bases of the junction unmatched. Germline V gives CDR1 LGHNA, CDR2 YSLEER. CDR3 size: 15 residues. CDR3 nucleotide sequence: TGCGCCAGCAGTTATGCCAGGGGGGTAAATTCACCCCTCCACTTT. Protein product: CASSYARGVNSPLHF.

The genes are TRBV7-2 and TRBJ1-3, with TRBD1 matching 8 bases. CDR3 size: 15 residues. From germline, CDR1 is SGHTA and CDR2 FQGNSA. Trimming took 5 bases from V and 2 from J; bases not matched to a gene: 5. The CDR3, as DNA: TGTGCCAGCAGCGCGAGCAGGGGGCCTGGAAACACCATATATTTT. This gives the protein CASSASRGPGNTIYF.

V gene TRBV3-1 (or the pseudogene TRBV3-2) combines with J gene TRBJ2-3; TRBD2 matches at 10 bases. Trimming cost V 1 base and J 4 bases; bases outside gene matches: 5. The CDR3 extends over 16 amino acids. Germline CDR1 and CDR2: LGHDT and YNNKEL (reference sequence). In DNA, the CDR3 is TGTGCCAGCAGCCAAGTAAGCGGGAGGGCCGCAGATACGCAGTATTTT. Translation: CASSQVSGRAADTQYF.

The chain employs TRBV28 and TRBJ1-3, with TRBD1 matching 9 bases. The CDR3 sequence is 16 residues long. Trimming removed 2 bases from V and 0 bases from J; junction bases left unmatched: 2. CDR1 MDHEN and CDR2 SYDVKM come from the germline V gene. The DNA of the CDR3 is TGTGCCAGCAGTTTAGGGACAGGGTTCTCTGGAAACACCATATATTTT. Its protein product is CASSLGTGFSGNTIYF.